A single sample gave rise to the 8 T cell receptor beta chains below, sequenced in a study of PD-L1 blockade in urothelial cancer. Produced via immunoSEQ multiplex PCR; TCRdb's table is partial and in-frame only. The table has some 66,000 clones, around 85% seen once; the top ten hold 15%. Time point described: pretreatment peripheral blood. This specimen consisted of PBMCs, obtained around atezolizumab (anti-PD-L1) treatment. Receptors were obtained from a man in his 60s with urothelial cancer.

V is TRBV11-3 and J is TRBJ2-5; TRBD2 is a possible D gene (6 bases). Looked up from germline, CDR1 is SGHNT and CDR2 is YENEEA. There are 14 residues in the CDR3. V was trimmed by 2 bases and J by 2 bases, leaving 9 bases between them. The CDR3 bases are TGTGCCAGCAGCTTACTTCGGGGGCAAGAGACCCAGTACTTC. It encodes CASSLLRGQETQYF.

This clone was detected once. This chain connects TRBV4-3 to TRBJ2-3; a weak D match, TRBD2 (5 bases). This CDR3 is 14 amino acids long. The V and J ends lost 0 bases and 4 bases respectively, with 8 bases between them. Germline CDR1 LGHNA, CDR2 YSLEER. For the CDR3, the DNA is TGCGCCAGCAGCCAAGATCCAGCGGCAGATACGCAGTATTTT. It yields the protein CASSQDPAADTQYF.

This clone has just a few counts. The genes are TRBV10-3 and TRBJ2-7; weak D call: TRBD2 (5 bases). This CDR3 is 15 amino acids long. Per the germline V gene, CDR1 is ENHRY and CDR2 is SYGVKD. Trimming removed 2 bases at V and 3 bases at J, with 14 bases between. Here the CDR3 DNA reads TGTGCCATCAGTGAGGAGAACAGTGGGAGCTACGAGCAGTACTTC. It encodes CAISEENSGSYEQYF.

V usage is TRBV7-2 and J usage is TRBJ2-1; 8 bases are a match to TRBD2. Germline CDR1 reads SGHTA; CDR2 reads FQGNSA. The CDR3 spans 15 residues. With V trimmed by 2 bases and J by 7 bases, 7 bases remained unmatched. CDR3 DNA sequence: TGTGCCAGCAGCTTACCAGCGGGGGTCGGGAATGAGCAGTTCTTC. It yields the protein CASSLPAGVGNEQFF. The entire variable domain, with the rest obtained from reference TRBV7-2 and TRBJ2-1, is as follows: GAGVSQSPSNKVTEKGKDVELRCDPISGHTALYWYRQSLGQGLEFLIYFQGNSAPDKSGLPSDRFSAERTGGSVSTLTIQRTQQEDSAVYLCASSLPAGVGNEQFFGPGTRLTVL.

The chain has TRBV6-5 and TRBJ1-2, with 7 positions matching TRBD1. Germline V gene data show CDR1 as MNHEY and CDR2 as SVGAGI. The CDR3 sequence is 15 residues long. J gave up 4 bases and V 2 bases, and 7 bases lay outside the gene matches. The CDR3 sequence is CASSYHRTGSYGYTF. Here the CDR3 DNA reads TGTGCCAGCAGTTACCATCGGACAGGTTCCTATGGCTACACCTTC.

This chain joins TRBV19 and TRBJ1-6; 7 bases match TRBD1. V shed 3 bases and J 10 bases; nucleotides not matched to a gene: 6. The germline gives CDR1 LNHDA, CDR2 SQIVND (reference sequence). This CDR3 has 14 amino acids. The CDR3 DNA follows: TGTGCCAGTAGTATCGGCCAGGGGGTCTCACCCCTCCACTTT. As protein: CASSIGQGVSPLHF.

This clone came up a few times. The chain links TRBV12-5 to TRBJ1-5; 9 nucleotides line up with TRBD1. CDR3 length: 14 amino acids. CDR1 is LGHNT and CDR2 is FRNRAP in the germline V gene. The V segment lost 6 bases and the J segment 6 bases; nucleotides outside the gene matches: 6. The CDR3, as DNA: TGTGCTAGTGGCCCCGGGACAGGGATTCAGCCCCAGCATTTT. It encodes CASGPGTGIQPQHF.

The chain recombines TRBV6-1 with TRBJ2-1; the match to TRBD1 covers 12 bases. This CDR3 has 15 residues. CDR1 and CDR2 (germline): MNHNS, SASEGT. V gave up 5 bases and J gave up 7 bases; unmatched junction bases: 6. The chain's CDR3 is CASSRPGQGANEQFF. The CDR3 DNA reads as TGTGCCAGCAGTAGACCGGGACAGGGGGCGAATGAGCAGTTCTTC.